This T cell receptor (beta chain) was identified during a study of T-cell reconstitution after alpha-beta-depleted transplantation in children. The CDR3 runs 14 residues. In germline, CDR1 is DFQATT, CDR2 SNEGSKA (reference sequence). The V gene end was trimmed by 5 bases and the J gene end by 3 bases; junction bases not matched to a gene: 10. The TCRbeta library incorporated unique molecular identifiers. Using its own MiXCR run on the PCR reads, TCRdb lists one record per CDR3 protein. The repertoire has hundreds of thousands of distinct CDR3 sequences, less than 20% of them found once; the top ten carry around 5%.

The clonotype originates from a male patient younger than 18 who had a stem cell transplant for acute lymphoblastic leukemia, so the T cells may come from the graft donor. The sequenced sample was PBMCs, mostly from graft donor cells, obtained 360 days after TCRalphabeta/CD19-depleted stem cell transplant. This chain joins TRBV20-1 and TRBJ2-7; 7 nucleotides agree with TRBD1. The CDR3 region has the DNA TGCAGTGCTTCCGGGACAGTCCTGTACTACGAGCAGTACTTC. Its protein product is CSASGTVLYYEQYF.